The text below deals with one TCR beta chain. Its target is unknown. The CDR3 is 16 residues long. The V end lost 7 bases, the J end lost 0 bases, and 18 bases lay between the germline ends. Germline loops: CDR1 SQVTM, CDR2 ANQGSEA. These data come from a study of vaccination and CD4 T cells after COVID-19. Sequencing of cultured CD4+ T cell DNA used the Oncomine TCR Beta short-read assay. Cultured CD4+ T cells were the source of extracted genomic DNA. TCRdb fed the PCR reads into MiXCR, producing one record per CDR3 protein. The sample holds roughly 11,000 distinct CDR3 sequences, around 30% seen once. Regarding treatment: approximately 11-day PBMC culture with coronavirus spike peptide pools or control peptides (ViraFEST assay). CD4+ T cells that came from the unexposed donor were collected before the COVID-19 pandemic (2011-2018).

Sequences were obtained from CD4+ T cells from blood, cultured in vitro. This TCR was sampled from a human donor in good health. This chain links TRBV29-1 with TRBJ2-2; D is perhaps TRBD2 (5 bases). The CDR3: CSGGDIVHANTGELFF. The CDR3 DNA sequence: TGCAGCGGGGGAGATATAGTCCATGCGAACACCGGGGAGCTGTTTTTT.